This section outlines one TCR beta chain sequence together with its context. The antigen remains undetermined. This entry is derived from a study of OX40 agonist ivuxolimab in advanced cancers. Looking at the study overall: Those treated in dose escalation had hepatocellular carcinoma, melanoma, renal cell cancer or head and neck cancer. Partial responses were achieved by three patients, of whom one had hepatocellular carcinoma and two had cutaneous melanoma. Study findings and constraints: Clonal expansion among partial responders at 0.1-3.0 mg/kg ranked near the lowest. Certain nonresponders additionally had low normalized T-cell clonal expansion.

TCRdb's table, derived via immunoSEQ multiplex PCR, lists solely in-frame clones and lacks some. The table lists about 60,000 clones, roughly nine tenths of them singletons. This CDR3 has 12 residues. Germline CDR1 LNHDA, CDR2 SQIVND (reference sequence). Trimming stripped 5 bases from V and 0 bases from J, with 5 bases between. Sequenced material: CD4+ or CD8+ T cells sorted from blood, taken in a trial of the OX40 agonist ivuxolimab. This TCR was recovered from an adult with an advanced solid tumor such as melanoma, head and neck, liver or kidney cancer. The chain employs TRBV19 and TRBJ2-7; D uncertain. CDR3 coding DNA: TGTGCCAGTAGTCCCGGCTCCTACGAGCAGTACTTC. This codes for CASSPGSYEQYF. The whole variable domain, filled in from reference TRBV19 and TRBJ2-7, reads DGGITQSPKYLFRKEGQNVTLSCEQNLNHDAMYWYRQDPGQGLRLIYYSQIVNDFQKGDIAEGYSVSREKKESFPLTVTSAQKNPTAFYLCASSPGSYEQYFGPGTRLTVT.